This TCR beta chain originates from a study of shared clonotypes between healthy human individuals. In the case of this clone: Its specificity is unknown.

Findings of the study overall: Genetic and exposure-history diversity was limited by the few donors. Richness estimates generally favored naive over memory subsets.

CD8 memory pooled CD45RO+ cells and CCR7-negative CD45RA+ TemRA cells. Tens of thousands of T cell genomes (approximately 0.2 ug DNA) went into each sorted-subset replicate. The repertoire was sequenced with immunoSEQ multiplex PCR; TCRdb's copy has only in-frame clones and lacks some. Of under 120,000 clones in the sample, less than 80% are singletons; the top ten hold approximately 25%. Germline assignment: CDR1 SNHLY and CDR2 FYNNEI. CDR3 length: 14 residues. V dropped 8 bases and J dropped 2 bases, with 13 bases sitting between them. The sample taken for sequencing was memory CD8+ T cells sorted from blood. The sample's subset: CD45RO+ cells pooled with CCR7-negative TemRA cells. The chain is built from TRBV2 and TRBJ2-1, with a weak D call TRBD2 (6 bases). This sequence originates from a woman in her 30s in good health. The CDR3 DNA reads TGTGCCAGCGGAGATAGCGGCCCCTACAATGAGCAGTTCTTC. This translates into CASGDSGPYNEQFF.